This T cell receptor (beta chain) was documented in a study of post-analysis software for immune sequencing data. Presence of unique molecular identifiers characterized the TCR beta cDNA libraries. The authors obtained 500,000 or so cDNA molecules from around 1 to 9.1 million T cells. TCRdb ran MiXCR on the PCR reads and lists one entry per CDR3 protein. Among fewer than 850,000 distinct CDR3 sequences listed, 25% to 30% were seen once. Study-level results: Diversity measured as normalized Chao1 was significantly lower in multiple sclerosis patients than in controls. Five TRBV segments, including TRBV5-6, TRBV5-1 and TRBV20-1, were more frequent in patients than controls.

As for this clonotype: Its target is unknown.

Trimming left V 6 bases short and J 7 bases short, with 13 bases between. The CDR3 has 13 amino acids. Per germline, CDR1 MDHEN and CDR2 SYDVKM. The sequencing sample was made of blood. The sequence derives from a girl aged 10-17 years with multiple sclerosis. The rearrangement joins TRBV28 to TRBJ1-5; a possible D gene is TRBD1 (6 bases). This CDR3 is CASRDRKTQPQHF. For the CDR3, the DNA is TGTGCCAGCAGGGACAGAAAGACGCAGCCCCAGCATTTT.